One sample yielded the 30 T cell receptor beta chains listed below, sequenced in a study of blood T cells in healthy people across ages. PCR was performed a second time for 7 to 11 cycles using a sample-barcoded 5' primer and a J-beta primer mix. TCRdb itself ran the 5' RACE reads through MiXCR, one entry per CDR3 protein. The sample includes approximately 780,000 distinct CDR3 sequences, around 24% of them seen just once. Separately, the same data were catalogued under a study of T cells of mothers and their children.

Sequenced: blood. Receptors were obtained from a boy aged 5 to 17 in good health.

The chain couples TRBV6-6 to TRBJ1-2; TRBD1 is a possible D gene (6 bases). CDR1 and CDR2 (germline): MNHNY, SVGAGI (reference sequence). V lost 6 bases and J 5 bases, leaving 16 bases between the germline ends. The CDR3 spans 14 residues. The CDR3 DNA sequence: TGTGCCAGCAGCCCCGAGGGGGTCGGATATGGCTACACCTTC. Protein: CASSPEGVGYGYTF.

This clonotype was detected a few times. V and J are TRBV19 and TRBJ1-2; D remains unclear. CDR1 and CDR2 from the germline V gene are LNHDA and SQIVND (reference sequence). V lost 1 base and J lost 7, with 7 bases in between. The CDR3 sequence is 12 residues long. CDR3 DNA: TGTGCCAGTAGTATAGGTGCAGCTGGCTACACCTTC. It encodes CASSIGAAGYTF.

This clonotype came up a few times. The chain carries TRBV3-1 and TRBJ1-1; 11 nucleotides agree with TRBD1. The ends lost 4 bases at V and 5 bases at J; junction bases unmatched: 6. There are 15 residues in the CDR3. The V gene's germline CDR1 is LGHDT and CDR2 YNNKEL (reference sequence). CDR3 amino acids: CASSPRTGGRTEAFF. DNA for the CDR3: TGTGCCAGCAGCCCAAGGACAGGGGGCAGGACTGAAGCTTTCTTT.

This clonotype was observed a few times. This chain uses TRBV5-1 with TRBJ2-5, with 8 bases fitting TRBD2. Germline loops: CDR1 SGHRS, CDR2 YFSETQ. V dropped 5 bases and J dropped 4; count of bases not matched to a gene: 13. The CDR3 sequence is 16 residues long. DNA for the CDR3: TGCGCCAGCAGTGTGCCCCCAGCGGGGGAAGGAGAGACCCAGTACTTC. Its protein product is CASSVPPAGEGETQYF.

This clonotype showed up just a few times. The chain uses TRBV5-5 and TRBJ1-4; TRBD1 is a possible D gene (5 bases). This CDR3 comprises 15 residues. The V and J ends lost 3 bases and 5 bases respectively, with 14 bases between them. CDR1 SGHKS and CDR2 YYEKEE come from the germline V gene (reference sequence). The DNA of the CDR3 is TGTGCCAGCAGCTCGATCGGGACTGAGAATGAAAAACTGTTTTTT. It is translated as CASSSIGTENEKLFF.

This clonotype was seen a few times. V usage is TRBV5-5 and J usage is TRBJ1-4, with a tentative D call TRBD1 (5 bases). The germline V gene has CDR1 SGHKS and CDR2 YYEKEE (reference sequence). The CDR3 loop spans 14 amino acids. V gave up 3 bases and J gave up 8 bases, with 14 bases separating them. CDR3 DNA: TGTGCCAGCAGCTCAGGGAGGGTTGGGGAAAAACTGTTTTTT. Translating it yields CASSSGRVGEKLFF.

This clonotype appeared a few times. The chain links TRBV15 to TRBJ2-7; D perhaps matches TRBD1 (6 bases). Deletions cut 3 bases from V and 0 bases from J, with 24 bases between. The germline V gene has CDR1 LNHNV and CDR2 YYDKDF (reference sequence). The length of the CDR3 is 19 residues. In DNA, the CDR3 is TGTGCCACCAGCAGGTCCTCCTTCTCATGGGACAAGTCCTCCTACGAGCAGTACTTC. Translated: CATSRSSFSWDKSSYEQYF.

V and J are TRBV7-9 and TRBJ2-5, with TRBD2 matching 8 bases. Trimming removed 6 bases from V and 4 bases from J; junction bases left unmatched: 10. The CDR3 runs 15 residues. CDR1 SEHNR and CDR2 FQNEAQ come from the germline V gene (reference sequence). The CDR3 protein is CASSPTGGVTETQYF. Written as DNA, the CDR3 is TGTGCCAGCAGTCCGACGGGAGGGGTGACAGAGACCCAGTACTTC.

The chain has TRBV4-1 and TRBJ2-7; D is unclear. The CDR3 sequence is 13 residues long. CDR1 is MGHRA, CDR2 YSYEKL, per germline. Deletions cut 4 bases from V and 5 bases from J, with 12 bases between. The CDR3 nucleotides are TGCGCCAGCAGCCTTAAAGGACCCGACGAGCAGTACTTC. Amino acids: CASSLKGPDEQYF.

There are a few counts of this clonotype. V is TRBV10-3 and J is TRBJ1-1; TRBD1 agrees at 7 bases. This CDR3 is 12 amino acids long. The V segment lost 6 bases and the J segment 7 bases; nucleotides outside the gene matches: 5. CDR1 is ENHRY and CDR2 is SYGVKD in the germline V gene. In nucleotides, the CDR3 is TGTGCCATCAGAGGGACAGAAATTGAAGCTTTCTTT. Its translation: CAIRGTEIEAFF.

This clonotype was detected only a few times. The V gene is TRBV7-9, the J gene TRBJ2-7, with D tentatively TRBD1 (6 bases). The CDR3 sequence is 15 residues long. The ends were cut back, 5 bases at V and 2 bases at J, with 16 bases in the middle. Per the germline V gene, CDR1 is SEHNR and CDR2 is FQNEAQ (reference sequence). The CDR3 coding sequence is TGTGCCAGCAGCGCAGCAGGGACAATCACCTACGAGCAGTACTTC. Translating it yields CASSAAGTITYEQYF.

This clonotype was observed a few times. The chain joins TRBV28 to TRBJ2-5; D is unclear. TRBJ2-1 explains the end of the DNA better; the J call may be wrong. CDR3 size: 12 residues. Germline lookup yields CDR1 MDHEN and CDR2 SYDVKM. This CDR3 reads CASSLGSSEQFF. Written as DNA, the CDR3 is TGTGCCAGCAGTTTAGGTTCTTCTGAGCAGTTCTTC.

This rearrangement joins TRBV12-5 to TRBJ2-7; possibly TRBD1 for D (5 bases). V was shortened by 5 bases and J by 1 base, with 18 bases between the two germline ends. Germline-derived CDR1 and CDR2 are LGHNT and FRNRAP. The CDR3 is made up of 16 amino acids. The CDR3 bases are TGTGCTAGTGGTGAGGCATTGACAGCGCCGTCCTACGAGCAGTACTTC. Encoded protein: CASGEALTAPSYEQYF.

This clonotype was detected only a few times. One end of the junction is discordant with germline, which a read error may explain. CDR3 region: CASSLGRDDERFF. The CDR3 DNA sequence: TGTGCCAGCAGTTTAGGCAGGGACGATGAGCGGTTCTTC. The chain is built from TRBV27 and TRBJ2-1; D possibly uses TRBD1 or TRBD2 (5 bases each). The CDR3 covers 13 residues. Per the germline V gene, CDR1 is MNHEY and CDR2 is SMNVEV (reference sequence).

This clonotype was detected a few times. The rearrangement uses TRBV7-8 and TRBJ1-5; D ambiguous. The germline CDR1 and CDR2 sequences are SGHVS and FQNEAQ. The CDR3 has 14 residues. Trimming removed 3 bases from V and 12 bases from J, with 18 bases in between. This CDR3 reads CASSLDWRQELQHF. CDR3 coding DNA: TGTGCCAGCAGCTTGGATTGGCGGCAGGAGCTCCAGCATTTT.

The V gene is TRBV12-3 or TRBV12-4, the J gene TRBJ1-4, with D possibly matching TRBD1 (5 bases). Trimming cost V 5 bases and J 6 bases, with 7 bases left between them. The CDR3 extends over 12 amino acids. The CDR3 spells CASSEGDEKLFF. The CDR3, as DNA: TGTGCCAGCAGTGAAGGGGATGAAAAACTGTTTTTT.

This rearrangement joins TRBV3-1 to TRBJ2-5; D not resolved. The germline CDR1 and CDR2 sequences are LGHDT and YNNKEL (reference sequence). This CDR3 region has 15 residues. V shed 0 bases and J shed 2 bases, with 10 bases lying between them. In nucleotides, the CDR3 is TGTGCCAGCAGCCAAGATCTGGCAAGACAAGAGACCCAGTACTTC. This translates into CASSQDLARQETQYF.

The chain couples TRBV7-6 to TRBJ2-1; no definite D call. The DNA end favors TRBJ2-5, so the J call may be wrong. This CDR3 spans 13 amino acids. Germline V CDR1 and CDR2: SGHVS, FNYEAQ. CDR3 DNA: TGTGCCAGCACCATCAGTAGTCCAGAGACCCAGTACTTC. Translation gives CASTISSPETQYF.

The CDR3 DNA reads as TGTGCCAGCAGTTCTAGCGGGGGGGCCGGGGGTAGCACCGGGGAGCTGTTTTTT. Protein product: CASSSSGGAGGSTGELFF. The V gene is TRBV6-5, the J gene TRBJ2-2; TRBD2 matches at 12 bases. Trimming cost V 4 bases and J 4 bases; bases outside gene matches: 10. Germline-derived CDR1 and CDR2 are MNHEY and SVGAGI. The CDR3 consists of 18 residues.

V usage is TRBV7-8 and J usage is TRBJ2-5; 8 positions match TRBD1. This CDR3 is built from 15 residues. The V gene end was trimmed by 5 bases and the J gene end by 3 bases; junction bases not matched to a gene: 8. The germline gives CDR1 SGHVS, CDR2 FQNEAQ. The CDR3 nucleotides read TGTGCCAGCAGCCCTTCGGCACAGGGGGAAGAGACCCAGTACTTC. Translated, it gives CASSPSAQGEETQYF.

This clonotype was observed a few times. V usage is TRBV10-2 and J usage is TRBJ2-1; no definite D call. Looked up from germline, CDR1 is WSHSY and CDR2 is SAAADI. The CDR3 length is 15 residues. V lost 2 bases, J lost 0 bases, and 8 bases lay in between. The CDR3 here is CASSEGRFSYNEQFF. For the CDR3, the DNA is TGCGCCAGCAGTGAGGGACGGTTCTCCTACAATGAGCAGTTCTTC.

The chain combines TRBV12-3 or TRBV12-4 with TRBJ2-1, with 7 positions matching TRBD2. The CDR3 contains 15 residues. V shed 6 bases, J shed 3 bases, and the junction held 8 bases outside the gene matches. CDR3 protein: CASSPDGEGYNEQFF. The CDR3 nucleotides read TGTGCCAGCAGCCCCGACGGGGAGGGCTACAATGAGCAGTTCTTC.

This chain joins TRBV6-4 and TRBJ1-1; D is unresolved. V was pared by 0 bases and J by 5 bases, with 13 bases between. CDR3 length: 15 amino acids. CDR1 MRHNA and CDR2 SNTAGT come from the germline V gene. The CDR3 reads CASSDSIVGVTEAFF. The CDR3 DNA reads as TGTGCCAGCAGTGACTCGATAGTCGGGGTTACTGAAGCTTTCTTT.

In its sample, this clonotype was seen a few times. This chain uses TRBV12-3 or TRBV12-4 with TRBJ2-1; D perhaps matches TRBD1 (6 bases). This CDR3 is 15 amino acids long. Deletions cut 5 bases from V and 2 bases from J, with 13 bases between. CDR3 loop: CASSQKGQTYNEQFF. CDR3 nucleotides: TGTGCCAGCAGTCAAAAGGGACAAACCTACAATGAGCAGTTCTTC.

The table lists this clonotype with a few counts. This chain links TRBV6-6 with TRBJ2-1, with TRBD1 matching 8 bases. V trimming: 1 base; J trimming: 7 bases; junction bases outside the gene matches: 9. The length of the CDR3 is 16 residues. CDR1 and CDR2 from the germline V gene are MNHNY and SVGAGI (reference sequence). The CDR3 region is CASSYYSGTGGNEQFF. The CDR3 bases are TGTGCCAGCAGTTACTATTCAGGGACAGGAGGGAATGAGCAGTTCTTC.

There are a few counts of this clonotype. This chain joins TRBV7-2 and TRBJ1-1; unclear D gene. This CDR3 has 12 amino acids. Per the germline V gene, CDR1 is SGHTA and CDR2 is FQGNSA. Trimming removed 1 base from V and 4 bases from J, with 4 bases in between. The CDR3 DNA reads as TGTGCCAGCAGCTTAGACACCACTGAAGCTTTCTTT. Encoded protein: CASSLDTTEAFF. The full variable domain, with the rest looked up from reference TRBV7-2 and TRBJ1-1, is GAGVSQSPSNKVTEKGKDVELRCDPISGHTALYWYRQSLGQGLEFLIYFQGNSAPDKSGLPSDRFSAERTGGSVSTLTIQRTQQEDSAVYLCASSLDTTEAFFGQGTRLTVV.

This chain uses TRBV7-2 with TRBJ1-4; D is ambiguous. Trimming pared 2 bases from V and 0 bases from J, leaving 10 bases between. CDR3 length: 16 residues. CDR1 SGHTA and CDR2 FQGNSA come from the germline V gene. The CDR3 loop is CASSLSIPATNEKLFF. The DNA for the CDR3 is TGTGCCAGCAGCTTATCCATACCCGCAACTAATGAAAAACTGTTTTTT.

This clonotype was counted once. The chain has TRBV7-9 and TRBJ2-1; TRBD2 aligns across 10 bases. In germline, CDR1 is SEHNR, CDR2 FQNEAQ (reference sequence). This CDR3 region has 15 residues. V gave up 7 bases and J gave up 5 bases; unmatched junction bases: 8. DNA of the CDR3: TGTGCCAGCAACCTAGCGGGGGCCTGGGACAATGAGCAGTTCTTC. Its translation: CASNLAGAWDNEQFF.

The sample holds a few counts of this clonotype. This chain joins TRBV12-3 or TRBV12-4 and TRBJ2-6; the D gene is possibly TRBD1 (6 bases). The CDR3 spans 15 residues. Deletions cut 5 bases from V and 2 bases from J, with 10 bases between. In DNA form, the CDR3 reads TGTGCCAGCAGTACCACAGGGACTGGGGCCAACGTCCTGACTTTC. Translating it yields CASSTTGTGANVLTF.

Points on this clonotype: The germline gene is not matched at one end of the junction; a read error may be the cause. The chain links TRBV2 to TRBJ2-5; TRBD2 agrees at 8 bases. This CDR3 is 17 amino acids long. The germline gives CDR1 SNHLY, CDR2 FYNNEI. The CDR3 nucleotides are TGTGCCAGCAGTGAAGCGCCGGACGGGGGGGCAAACAATGAGCCGTTCTTC. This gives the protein CASSEAPDGGANNEPFF.